This TCR beta chain was observed in a study of identical twins. General study findings and limits: Invariant cells of the MAIT and iNKT types might have partly distorted the zero-insertion analyses.

TCRdb recomputed calls from the 5' RACE reads with MiXCR, one row per CDR3 protein. The top ten clones hold roughly 0.3% of a sample with some 1,600,000 distinct CDR3 sequences, roughly 35% of them seen once. Concerning this clonotype: Its matching antigen is unknown.

The sample taken for sequencing was cord blood. The clonotype comes from a newborn girl in good health.

The CDR3 sequence: CASRKDRAGVATNEKLFF. The CDR3 region has the DNA TGTGCCAGCAGGAAGGACAGGGCGGGAGTTGCAACTAATGAAAAACTGTTTTTT. The J gene is TRBJ1-4, the V gene TRBV6-1; 8 nucleotides match TRBD1. CDR3 length: 18 residues. The V gene end was trimmed by 6 bases and the J gene end by 0 bases; junction bases not matched to a gene: 12. CDR1 and CDR2 from the germline V gene are MNHNS and SASEGT.